The source of this T cell receptor (beta chain) is a study of T cell responses to AZD1222 COVID-19 vaccine. For the study at large: Second doses that came at about 4 or about 12 weeks were put together.

The ends were cut back, 8 bases at V and 6 bases at J, with 17 bases in the middle. The CDR3 has 13 amino acids. Germline V gives CDR1 MDHEN, CDR2 SYDVKM. Study results and caveats: At study baseline, merely five or six AZD1222 recipients were seropositive.

Data came from immunoSEQ multiplex PCR; TCRdb stores just in-frame clones and leaves some out. The data show 130,000 to 150,000 clones, more than 75% seen once. As concerns this clone: Its matching antigen is unknown.

The V and J genes are TRBV28 and TRBJ2-7; possible D gene TRBD1, 6 bases. This TCR was recovered from an adult in good health. The sequencing here drew on peripheral blood, taken on day 0 of AZD1222 vaccination. CDR3 sequence reads: CASSKGELPEQYF. CDR3 bases: TGTGCCAGCTCTAAGGGGGAGCTTCCCGAGCAGTACTTC.